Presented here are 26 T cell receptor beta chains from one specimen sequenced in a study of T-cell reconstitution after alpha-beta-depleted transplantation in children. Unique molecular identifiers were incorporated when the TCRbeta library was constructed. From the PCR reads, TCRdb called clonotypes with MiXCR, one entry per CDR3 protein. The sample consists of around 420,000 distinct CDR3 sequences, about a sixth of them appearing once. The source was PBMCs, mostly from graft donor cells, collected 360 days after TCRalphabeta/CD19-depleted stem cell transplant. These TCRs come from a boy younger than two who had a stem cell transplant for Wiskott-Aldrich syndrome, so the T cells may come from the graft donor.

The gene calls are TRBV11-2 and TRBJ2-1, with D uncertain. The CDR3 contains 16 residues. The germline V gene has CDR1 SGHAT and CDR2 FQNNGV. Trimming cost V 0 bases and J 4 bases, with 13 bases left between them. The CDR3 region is CASSLDVRTAYNEQFF. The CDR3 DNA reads TGTGCCAGCAGCTTAGATGTTAGGACGGCTTACAATGAGCAGTTCTTC.

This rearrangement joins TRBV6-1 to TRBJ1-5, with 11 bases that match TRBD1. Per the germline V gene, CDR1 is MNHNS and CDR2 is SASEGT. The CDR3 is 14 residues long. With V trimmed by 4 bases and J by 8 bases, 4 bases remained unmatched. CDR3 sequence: CASSGTGGSEPQHF. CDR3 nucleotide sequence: TGTGCCAGCAGTGGGACAGGGGGCTCGGAGCCCCAGCATTTT.

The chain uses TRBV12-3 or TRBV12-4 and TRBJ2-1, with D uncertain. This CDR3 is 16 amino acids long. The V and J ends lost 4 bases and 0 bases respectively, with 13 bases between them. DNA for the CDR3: TGTGCCAGCAGTTCCTTAGTTTTTCGCTCCTACAATGAGCAGTTCTTC. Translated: CASSSLVFRSYNEQFF.

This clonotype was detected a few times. The CDR3 is CSASGLSLGLAGGPQTREQYF. CDR3 DNA sequence: TGCAGTGCTAGTGGACTAAGTCTAGGACTAGCGGGAGGGCCGCAAACTCGAGAGCAGTACTTC. The chain combines TRBV20-1 with TRBJ2-7, with 15 bases that match TRBD2. This CDR3 comprises 21 residues. Germline trimming cut 3 bases from V and 7 bases from J; bases unmatched to any gene: 25. Germline-derived CDR1 and CDR2 are DFQATT and SNEGSKA (reference sequence).

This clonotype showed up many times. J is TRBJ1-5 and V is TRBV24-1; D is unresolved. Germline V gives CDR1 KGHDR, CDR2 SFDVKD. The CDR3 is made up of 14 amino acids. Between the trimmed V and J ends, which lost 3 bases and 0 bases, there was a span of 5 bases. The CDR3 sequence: CATSDRNSNQPQHF. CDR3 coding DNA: TGTGCCACCAGTGATCGGAATAGCAATCAGCCCCAGCATTTT.

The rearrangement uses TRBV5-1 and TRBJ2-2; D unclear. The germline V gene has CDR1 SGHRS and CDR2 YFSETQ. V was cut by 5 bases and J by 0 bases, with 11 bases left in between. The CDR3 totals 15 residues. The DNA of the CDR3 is TGCGCCAGCAGTCGGAGCCAGCCGAACACCGGGGAGCTGTTTTTT. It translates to CASSRSQPNTGELFF. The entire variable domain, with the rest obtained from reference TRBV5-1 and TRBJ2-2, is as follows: KAGVTQTPRYLIKTRGQQVTLSCSPISGHRSVSWYQQTPGQGLQFLFEYFSETQRNKGNFPGRFSGRQFSNSRSEMNVSTLELGDSALYLCASSRSQPNTGELFFGEGSRLTVL.

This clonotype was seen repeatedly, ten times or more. The CDR3 reads CASSQESGAGSTDTQYF. CDR3 bases: TGCGCCAGCAGCCAAGAGTCGGGGGCAGGTAGCACAGATACGCAGTATTTT. The chain has TRBV4-3 and TRBJ2-3; D is perhaps TRBD1 or TRBD2 (6 bases each). V lost 0 bases and J 0 bases, leaving 13 bases between the germline ends. Germline-derived CDR1 and CDR2 are LGHNA and YSLEER. The CDR3 is made up of 17 amino acids.

The CDR3 reads CASSLHRTGWIQYF. DNA of the CDR3: TGTGCCAGCAGTTTACACCGGACAGGGTGGATTCAGTACTTC. This chain uses TRBV12-3 or TRBV12-4 with TRBJ2-4; 8 nucleotides align to TRBD1. With 2 bases clipped from V and 10 bases from J, the junction kept 7 bases outside the gene matches. This CDR3 has 14 residues.

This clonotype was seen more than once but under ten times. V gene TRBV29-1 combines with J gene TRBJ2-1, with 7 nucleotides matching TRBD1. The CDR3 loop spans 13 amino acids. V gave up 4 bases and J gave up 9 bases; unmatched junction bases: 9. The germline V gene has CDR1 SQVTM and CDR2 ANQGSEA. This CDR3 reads CSVGGIRDSEQFF. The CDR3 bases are TGCAGCGTTGGGGGGATTCGGGACAGTGAGCAGTTCTTC.

The CDR3 sequence: CSVVLDRNEQFF. The CDR3 DNA is TGCAGCGTTGTATTGGACAGGAATGAGCAGTTCTTC. This chain uses TRBV29-1 with TRBJ2-1, with TRBD1 identical over 7 bases. Per the germline V gene, CDR1 is SQVTM and CDR2 is ANQGSEA. CDR3 length: 12 residues. The trim removed 4 bases at V and 7 bases at J, leaving 4 bases unmatched.

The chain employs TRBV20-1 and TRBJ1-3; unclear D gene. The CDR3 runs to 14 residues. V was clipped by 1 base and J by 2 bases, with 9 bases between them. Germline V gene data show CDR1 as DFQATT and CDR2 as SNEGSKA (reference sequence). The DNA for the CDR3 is TGCAGTGCTAGAGGAGGAGCAACTGGAAACACCATATATTTT. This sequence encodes CSARGGATGNTIYF.

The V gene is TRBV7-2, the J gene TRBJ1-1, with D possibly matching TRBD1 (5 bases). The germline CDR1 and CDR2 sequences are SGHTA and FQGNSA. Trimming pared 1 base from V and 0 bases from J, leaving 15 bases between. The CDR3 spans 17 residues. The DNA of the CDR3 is TGTGCCAGCAGCTTAGGGGGAGCGGGGGGGGTGAACACTGAAGCTTTCTTT. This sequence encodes CASSLGGAGGVNTEAFF. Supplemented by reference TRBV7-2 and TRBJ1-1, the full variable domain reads GAGVSQSPSNKVTEKGKDVELRCDPISGHTALYWYRQSLGQGLEFLIYFQGNSAPDKSGLPSDRFSAERTGGSVSTLTIQRTQQEDSAVYLCASSLGGAGGVNTEAFFGQGTRLTVV.

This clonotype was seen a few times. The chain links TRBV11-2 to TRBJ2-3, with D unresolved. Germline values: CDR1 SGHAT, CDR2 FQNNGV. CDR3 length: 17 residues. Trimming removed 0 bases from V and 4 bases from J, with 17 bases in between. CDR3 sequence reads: CASSLDRSHTVADTQYF. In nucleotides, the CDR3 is TGTGCCAGCAGCTTAGATCGTAGCCACACGGTCGCAGATACGCAGTATTTT. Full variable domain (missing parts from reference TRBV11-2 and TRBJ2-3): EAGVAQSPRYKIIEKRQSVAFWCNPISGHATLYWYQQILGQGPKLLIQFQNNGVVDDSQLPKDRFSAERLKGVDSTLKIQPAKLEDSAVYLCASSLDRSHTVADTQYFGPGTRLTVL.

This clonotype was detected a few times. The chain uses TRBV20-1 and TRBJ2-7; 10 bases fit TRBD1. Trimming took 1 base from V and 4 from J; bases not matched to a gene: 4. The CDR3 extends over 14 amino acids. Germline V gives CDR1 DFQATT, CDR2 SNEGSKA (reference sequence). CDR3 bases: TGCAGTGCTAGAGGGGACAGGGGAATGTACGAGCAGTACTTC. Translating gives CSARGDRGMYEQYF.

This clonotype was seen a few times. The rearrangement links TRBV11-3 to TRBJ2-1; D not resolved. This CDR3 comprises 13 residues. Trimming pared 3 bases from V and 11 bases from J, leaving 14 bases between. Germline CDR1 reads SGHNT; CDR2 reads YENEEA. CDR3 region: CASSFLWGFQQFF. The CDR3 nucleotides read TGTGCCAGCAGCTTCCTGTGGGGTTTCCAGCAGTTCTTC.

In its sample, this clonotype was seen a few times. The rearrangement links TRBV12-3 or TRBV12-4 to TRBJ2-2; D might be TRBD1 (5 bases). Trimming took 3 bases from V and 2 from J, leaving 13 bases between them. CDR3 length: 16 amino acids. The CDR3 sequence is CASSFAQVTNTGELFF. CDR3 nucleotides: TGTGCCAGCAGTTTTGCACAGGTCACCAACACCGGGGAGCTGTTTTTT.

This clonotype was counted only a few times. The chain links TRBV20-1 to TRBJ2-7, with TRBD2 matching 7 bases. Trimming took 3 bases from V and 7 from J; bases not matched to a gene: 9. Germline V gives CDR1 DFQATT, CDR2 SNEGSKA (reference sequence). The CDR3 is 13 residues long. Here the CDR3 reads CSARLAGTKEQYF. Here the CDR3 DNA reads TGCAGTGCTAGGCTGGCGGGGACTAAGGAGCAGTACTTC.

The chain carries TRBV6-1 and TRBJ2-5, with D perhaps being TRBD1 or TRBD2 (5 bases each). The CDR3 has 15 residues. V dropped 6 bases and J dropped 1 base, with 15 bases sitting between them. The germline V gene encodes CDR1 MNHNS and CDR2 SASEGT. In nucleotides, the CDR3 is TGTGCCAGCAGCCCTGCATGGGGACGCCAAGAGACCCAGTACTTC. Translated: CASSPAWGRQETQYF.

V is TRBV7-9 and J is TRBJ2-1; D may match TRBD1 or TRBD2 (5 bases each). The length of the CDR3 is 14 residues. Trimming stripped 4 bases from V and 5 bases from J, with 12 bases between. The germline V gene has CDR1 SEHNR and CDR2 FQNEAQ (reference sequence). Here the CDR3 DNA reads TGTGCCAGCAGCTCCGGGACGGAAAACAATGAGCAGTTCTTC. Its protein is CASSSGTENNEQFF.

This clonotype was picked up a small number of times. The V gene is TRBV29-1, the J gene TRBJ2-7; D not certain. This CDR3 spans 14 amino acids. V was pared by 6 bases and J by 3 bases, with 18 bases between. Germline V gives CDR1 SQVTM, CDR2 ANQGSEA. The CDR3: CSVGKGPRRYEQYF. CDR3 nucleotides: TGCAGCGTAGGGAAAGGACCAAGGCGCTACGAGCAGTACTTC.

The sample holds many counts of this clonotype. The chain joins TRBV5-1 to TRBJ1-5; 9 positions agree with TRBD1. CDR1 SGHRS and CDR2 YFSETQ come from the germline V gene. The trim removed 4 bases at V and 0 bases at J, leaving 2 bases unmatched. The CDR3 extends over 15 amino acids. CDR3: CASSRTGDSNQPQHF. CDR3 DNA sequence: TGCGCCAGCAGCCGGACAGGGGATAGCAATCAGCCCCAGCATTTT.

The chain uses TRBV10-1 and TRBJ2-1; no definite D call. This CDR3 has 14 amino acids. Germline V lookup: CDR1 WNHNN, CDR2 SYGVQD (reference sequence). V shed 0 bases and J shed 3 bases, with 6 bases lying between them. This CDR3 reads CASSESNRYNEQFF. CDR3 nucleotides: TGCGCCAGCAGTGAGTCGAACCGCTACAATGAGCAGTTCTTC.

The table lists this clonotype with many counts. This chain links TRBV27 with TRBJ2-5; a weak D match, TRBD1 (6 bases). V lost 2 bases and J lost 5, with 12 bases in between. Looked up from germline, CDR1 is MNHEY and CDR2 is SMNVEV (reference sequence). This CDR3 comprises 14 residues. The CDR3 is CASSLVGAGETQYF. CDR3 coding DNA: TGTGCCAGCAGTTTAGTGGGGGCCGGCGAGACCCAGTACTTC.

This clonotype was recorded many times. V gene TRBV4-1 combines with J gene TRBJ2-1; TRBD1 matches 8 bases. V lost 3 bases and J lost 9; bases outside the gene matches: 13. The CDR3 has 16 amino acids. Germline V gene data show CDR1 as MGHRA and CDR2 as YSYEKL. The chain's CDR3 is CASSHGQGASWGEQFF. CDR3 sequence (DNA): TGCGCCAGCAGCCACGGGCAGGGGGCGAGTTGGGGTGAGCAGTTCTTC.

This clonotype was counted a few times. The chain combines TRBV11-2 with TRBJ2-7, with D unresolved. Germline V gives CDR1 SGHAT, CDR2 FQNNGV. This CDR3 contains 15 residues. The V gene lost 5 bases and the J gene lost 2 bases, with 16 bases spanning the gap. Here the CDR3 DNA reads TGTGCCAGCAGCCTACAGACTGGCAACCCCTACGAGCAGTACTTC. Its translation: CASSLQTGNPYEQYF.

The CDR3 is CASKRRRQGQGNYGYTF. DNA for the CDR3: TGTGCCAGCAAACGCCGAAGGCAGGGACAGGGAAACTATGGCTACACCTTC. The rearrangement uses TRBV6-1 and TRBJ1-2, with 9 bases aligning to TRBD1. V shed 7 bases and J 2 bases; nucleotides not matched to a gene: 14. The length of the CDR3 is 17 residues. Germline assignment: CDR1 MNHNS and CDR2 SASEGT.